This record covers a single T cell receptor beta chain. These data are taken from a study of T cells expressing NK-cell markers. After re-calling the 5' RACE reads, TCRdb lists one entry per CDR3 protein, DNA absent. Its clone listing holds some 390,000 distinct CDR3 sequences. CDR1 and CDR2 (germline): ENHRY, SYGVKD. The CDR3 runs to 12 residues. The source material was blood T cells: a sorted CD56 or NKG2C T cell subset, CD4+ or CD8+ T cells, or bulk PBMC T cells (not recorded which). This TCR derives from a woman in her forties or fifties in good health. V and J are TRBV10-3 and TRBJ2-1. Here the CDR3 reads CAISSVGQEQFF.